This TCR beta chain stems from a study of T cell responses to AZD1222 COVID-19 vaccine. Notes on the study in general: Reports say nearly half of spike-specific TCRs go after unmutated variant regions.

Details on this clone: The antigen remains undetermined.

Germline CDR1 is SEHNR and CDR2 is FQNEAQ (reference sequence). The CDR3 is 15 residues long. With 0 bases removed from V and 5 bases from J, the gap between germline ends came to 12 bases. Profiling relied on immunoSEQ multiplex PCR, and the TCRdb table lists in-frame clones only, not all of them. This table holds tens of thousands of clones, approximately 83% found once. V gene TRBV7-9 combines with J gene TRBJ2-3, with D perhaps matching TRBD2 (6 bases). The sequenced sample was peripheral blood, obtained 28 days after the second AZD1222 dose. The sequence came from an adult who received the AZD1222 COVID-19 vaccine. The CDR3 DNA sequence: TGTGCCAGCAGCTTAGCTGGAGGGAGCGGAGATACGCAGTATTTT. Protein: CASSLAGGSGDTQYF.